There are many counts of the clone carrying this T cell receptor beta chain. Its specificity is unknown. This entry belongs to a study of response to subunit inactivated influenza vaccine. Each CDR3 protein is one row after TCRdb ran MiXCR on the RT-PCR reads. The sample includes some 160,000 distinct CDR3 sequences, roughly 10% seen only once; the top ten take 9.5% to 15%. Whole-study results and caveats: The authors suggested that few new T cells are recruited per seasonal influenza vaccination.

Germline CDR1 reads SGHTA; CDR2 reads FQGNSA. The CDR3 runs 14 residues. Trimming took 3 bases from V and 2 from J, leaving 7 bases between them. The rearrangement joins TRBV7-2 to TRBJ2-2; D assignment may be TRBD1 or TRBD2 (5 bases each). This receptor was identified in a man in his fifties who received an inactivated influenza vaccine. The source material was non-naive T cells sorted from PBMCs, sampled 35 to 45 days after vaccination. The CDR3 spells CASSFGGNTGELFF. The CDR3 coding sequence is TGTGCCAGCAGCTTTGGGGGTAACACCGGGGAGCTGTTTTTT.